Following are 20 T cell receptor beta chains from one sample sequenced in a study of T cell responses to AZD1222 COVID-19 vaccine. Produced via immunoSEQ multiplex PCR; TCRdb's table is partial and in-frame only. The sample has 200,000 or so clones; around 93% are singletons. Sequencing was performed on peripheral blood, taken on day 0 of AZD1222 vaccination. All receptors derive from an adult in good health.

This chain links TRBV4-2 with TRBJ1-3, with D tentatively TRBD1 (5 bases). Germline lookup yields CDR1 LGHNA and CDR2 YNFKEQ. V was shortened by 0 bases and J by 0 bases, with 12 bases between the two germline ends. This CDR3 comprises 17 residues. The CDR3 sequence: CASSQDVGGSSGNTIYF. CDR3 in DNA: TGTGCCAGCAGCCAAGACGTGGGGGGGTCCTCTGGAAACACCATATATTTT.

The chain combines TRBV7-9 with TRBJ2-1; 7 nucleotides match TRBD2. CDR3 length equals 14 residues. Trimming cost V 5 bases and J 10 bases; bases outside gene matches: 11. The germline gives CDR1 SEHNR, CDR2 FQNEAQ (reference sequence). The CDR3 region is CASSLGLPFWEQFF. The DNA for the CDR3 is TGTGCCAGCAGCCTGGGACTACCGTTTTGGGAGCAGTTCTTC.

J is TRBJ2-1 and V is TRBV14; weak D call: TRBD2 (6 bases). Trimming stripped 4 bases from V and 3 bases from J, with 13 bases between. The CDR3 contains 15 residues. CDR1 is SGHDN, CDR2 FVKESK, per germline. The CDR3 DNA follows: TGTGCCAGCAGCCCCCCCGGGGGTCTCTACAATGAGCAGTTCTTC. It is translated as CASSPPGGLYNEQFF.

The chain couples TRBV27 to TRBJ2-3; 10 bases align to TRBD2. Germline CDR1 is MNHEY and CDR2 is SMNVEV (reference sequence). Trimming at V came to 6 bases and at J to 7 bases, leaving 13 bases not matched to a gene. The CDR3 has 16 residues. CDR3 bases: TGTGCCAGCAGCGAACTGACTAGCGGGTGGGCAAATACGCAGTATTTT. It codes for CASSELTSGWANTQYF.

This clone appeared a few times. The V and J genes are TRBV18 and TRBJ2-7; 10 bases are a match to TRBD2. Unmatched junction bases numbered 10, after V lost 3 bases and J lost 5 bases. Germline V gene lookup returns CDR1 KGHSH and CDR2 LQKENI. The CDR3 has 16 residues. CDR3 DNA: TGTGCCAGCTCACCTAGTTTGGGACTAGCGTCTCACGAGCAGTACTTC. It specifies CASSPSLGLASHEQYF.

This chain joins TRBV28 and TRBJ1-1, with 7 nucleotides matching TRBD1. The J segment lost 4 bases and the V segment lost 6 bases, leaving 8 bases of the junction unmatched. Germline loops: CDR1 MDHEN, CDR2 SYDVKM. CDR3 length: 14 amino acids. As DNA, the CDR3 is TGTGCCAGCAGCCGCCCCCCAGGGGGCACTGAAGCTTTCTTT. This translates into CASSRPPGGTEAFF.

The chain carries TRBV5-1 and TRBJ2-3, with D perhaps matching TRBD1 (5 bases). Germline V gives CDR1 SGHRS, CDR2 YFSETQ. CDR3 length equals 16 residues. V shed 3 bases and J shed 8 bases, with 22 bases lying between them. The CDR3, as DNA: TGCGCCAGCAGCTCGACTCAGGGTTCCGTTGTCCCTACGCAGTATTTT. It specifies CASSSTQGSVVPTQYF.

The V gene is TRBV6-5, the J gene TRBJ2-2; weak D call: TRBD2 (5 bases). The V gene lost 8 bases and the J gene lost 0 bases, with 10 bases spanning the gap. The CDR3 runs 14 residues. Per the germline V gene, CDR1 is MNHEY and CDR2 is SVGAGI. CDR3 sequence reads: CASRDFANTGELFF. DNA of the CDR3: TGTGCCAGCCGGGATTTCGCGAACACCGGGGAGCTGTTTTTT.

The J gene is TRBJ2-5, the V gene TRBV11-3, with TRBD1 identical over 12 bases. J gave up 4 bases and V 5 bases, and 5 bases lay outside the gene matches. This CDR3 contains 15 residues. Germline V CDR1 and CDR2: SGHNT, YENEEA. The chain's CDR3 is CASSPGQGAGETQYF. DNA of the CDR3: TGTGCCAGCAGCCCGGGACAGGGGGCCGGAGAGACCCAGTACTTC.

This rearrangement joins TRBV5-1 to TRBJ2-6, with D unclear. The CDR3 is 12 amino acids. Germline values: CDR1 SGHRS, CDR2 YFSETQ. V gave up 8 bases and J gave up 2 bases, with 5 bases separating them. The CDR3 reads CASSTGANVLTF. CDR3 coding DNA: TGCGCCAGTTCAACTGGGGCCAACGTCCTGACTTTC.

The rearrangement joins TRBV19 to TRBJ2-7, with 9 bases aligning to TRBD1. V lost 9 bases, J lost 7 bases, and 10 bases stayed unmatched. CDR1 and CDR2 from the germline V gene are LNHDA and SQIVND (reference sequence). This CDR3 region has 13 residues. CDR3 protein: CASGPGTGYEQYF. The DNA for the CDR3 is TGTGCCAGCGGCCCCGGGACAGGGTATGAGCAGTACTTC.

This clone was seen once. The chain links TRBV28 to TRBJ1-6; D may be TRBD1 (5 bases). This CDR3 has 18 residues. Germline-derived CDR1 and CDR2 are MDHEN and SYDVKM. V was clipped by 6 bases and J by 0 bases, with 18 bases between them. CDR3 DNA sequence: TGTGCCAGCAGCATGGGACGGAAGGGAAGCTCCTATAATTCACCCCTCCACTTT. This codes for CASSMGRKGSSYNSPLHF.

This chain uses TRBV28 with TRBJ1-1; D may be TRBD1 (5 bases). CDR1 and CDR2 from the germline V gene are MDHEN and SYDVKM. The CDR3 sequence is 13 residues long. Trimming took 2 bases from V and 5 from J, leaving 9 bases between them. The CDR3 is CASSLGGSTEAFF. The DNA of the CDR3 is TGTGCCAGCAGTTTAGGGGGAAGTACTGAAGCTTTCTTT.

This CDR3 reads CASSPQALTRFVDNEQFF. The CDR3 DNA reads TGCGCCAGCAGCCCCCAAGCCCTGACCCGTTTCGTTGACAATGAGCAGTTCTTC. The chain carries TRBV5-1 and TRBJ2-1; D gene unclear. The germline gives CDR1 SGHRS, CDR2 YFSETQ. CDR3 length: 18 residues. V lost 4 bases, J lost 5 bases, and 25 bases lay in between.

The genes are TRBV7-9 and TRBJ2-5; 9 bases line up with TRBD2. Germline values: CDR1 SEHNR, CDR2 FQNEAQ (reference sequence). CDR3 length equals 16 residues. Trimming took 5 bases from V and 5 from J; bases not matched to a gene: 12. The CDR3 loop reads CASSPPGGRAGETQYF. As DNA, the CDR3 is TGTGCCAGCAGCCCGCCTGGCGGGAGGGCCGGTGAGACCCAGTACTTC. Full variable domain (remainder filled in from reference TRBV7-9 and TRBJ2-5): DTGVSQNPRHKITKRGQNVTFRCDPISEHNRLYWYRQTLGQGPEFLTYFQNEAQLEKSRLLSDRFSAERPKGSFSTLEIQRTEQGDSAMYLCASSPPGGRAGETQYFGPGTRLLVL.

This clone appeared a single time. The J gene is TRBJ1-1, the V gene TRBV28; TRBD1 aligns across 9 bases. J was trimmed by 1 base and V by 7 bases; bases with no gene match: 4. The length of the CDR3 is 14 residues. The germline V gene has CDR1 MDHEN and CDR2 SYDVKM. CDR3 sequence reads: CASILTGGNTEAFF. The CDR3 region has the DNA TGTGCCAGCATCCTGACAGGGGGGAACACTGAAGCTTTCTTT.

J is TRBJ2-1 and V is TRBV6-1, with D hard to call. The V gene's germline CDR1 is MNHNS and CDR2 SASEGT. This CDR3 spans 11 amino acids. V was pared by 2 bases and J by 13 bases, with 9 bases between. CDR3 residues: CASSELAGQFF. The CDR3 DNA reads TGTGCCAGCAGTGAACTGGCAGGTCAGTTCTTC.

The chain employs TRBV2 and TRBJ2-3; 12 nucleotides line up with TRBD2. The CDR3 covers 16 residues. The germline V gene encodes CDR1 SNHLY and CDR2 FYNNEI. Unmatched junction bases numbered 2, after V lost 3 bases and J lost 1 base. The CDR3 DNA sequence: TGTGCCAGCAGTGATCCTAGCGGGAGGGGCACAGATACGCAGTATTTT. Translating gives CASSDPSGRGTDTQYF.

This clone appeared a few times. The J gene is TRBJ2-7, the V gene TRBV3-1 (or the pseudogene TRBV3-2); weak D call: TRBD2 (5 bases). CDR1 is LGHDT and CDR2 is YNNKEL in the germline V gene (reference sequence). Trimming stripped 1 base from V and 0 bases from J, with 13 bases between. This CDR3 is built from 16 residues. The CDR3 loop is CASSQGEWASSYEQYF. CDR3 coding DNA: TGTGCCAGCAGCCAAGGGGAGTGGGCTAGCTCCTACGAGCAGTACTTC.

The chain combines TRBV27 with TRBJ2-4; 7 bases map to TRBD2. The CDR3 is 13 amino acids. V was clipped by 3 bases and J by 10 bases; unmatched bases: 6. Germline V gene lookup returns CDR1 MNHEY and CDR2 SMNVEV (reference sequence). CDR3 coding DNA: TGTGCCAGCAGTTTCGGACTAGGGAGAATTCAGTACTTC. It is translated as CASSFGLGRIQYF.